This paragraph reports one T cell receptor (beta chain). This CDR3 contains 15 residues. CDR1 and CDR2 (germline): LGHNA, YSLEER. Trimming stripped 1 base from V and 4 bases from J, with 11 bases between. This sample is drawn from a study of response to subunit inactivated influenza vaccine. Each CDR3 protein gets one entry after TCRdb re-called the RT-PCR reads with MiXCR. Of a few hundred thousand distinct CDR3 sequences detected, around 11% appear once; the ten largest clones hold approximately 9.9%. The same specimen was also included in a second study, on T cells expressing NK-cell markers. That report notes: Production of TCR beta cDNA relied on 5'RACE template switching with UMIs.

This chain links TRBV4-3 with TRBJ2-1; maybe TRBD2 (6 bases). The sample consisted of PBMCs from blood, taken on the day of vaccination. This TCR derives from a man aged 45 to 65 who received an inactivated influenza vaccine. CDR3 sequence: CASSQAGAEYNEQFF. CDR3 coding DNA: TGCGCCAGCAGCCAAGCGGGAGCGGAGTACAATGAGCAGTTCTTC.